This entry describes one T cell receptor (beta chain). Its cognate antigen has yet to be identified. Base qualities are not recorded, but no much larger clone differs from it by a single base. This entry belongs to a study of Ad26.COV2.S vaccination and SARS-CoV-2 variants (TCRdb year 2021). Describing the broader study: Donors in the vaccine arm were drawn from COV1001, a phase I-IIa trial of Ad26.COV2.S in healthy adults that was multicentre, randomized, double-blind and placebo-controlled. Ad26.COV2.S was administered intramuscularly at a dose of 5x10^10 or 1x10^11 viral particles, either as one shot or as two shots given 56 days apart. TCRbeta repertoire sequencing was used to assess the specificity and breadth of SARS-CoV-2-reactive T cell receptors after Ad26.COV2.S vaccination. The TCR-sequenced set comprised approximately 32 samples: some 20 Ad26.COV2.S vaccine recipients, 5 placebo recipients and 8 SARS-CoV-2 convalescent individuals. Participants in the trial were split at random into five groups of five each, receiving low-dose or high-dose Ad26.COV2.S once or twice, or else placebo on both occasions. Investigators remained blinded to trial group allocation during experiments and outcome assessment. Results the study describes overall, beyond this receptor: After vaccination, spike-specific CD8+ and CD4+ T cell responses were reported to show substantial breadth. Ad26.COV2.S recipients had higher spike-specific TCR breadth than placebo recipients (P = 0.0014). The authors noted that the TCR breadth and depth analyses may have underestimated total T cell responses. The study was not powered for comparison of responses between vaccine doses or regimens. Vaccine and placebo recipients had similar non-spike TCR breadth, a finding consistent with the vaccine containing only spike.

TCRbeta CDR3 regions were sequenced with the immunoSEQ Assay. After extraction, genomic DNA underwent amplification by bias-controlled multiplex PCR, followed by high-throughput sequencing. Under the source paper's analysis protocol: Collapsing and filtering of sequences were performed to quantify the absolute abundance of each unique TCRbeta CDR3 region. Usable DNA was measured by amplifying reference genes present in all nucleated cells, and TCRbeta template counts were normalized to that usable DNA to estimate T cell fraction. Repertoire TCRs were annotated as SARS-CoV-2-specific when V gene, CDR3 amino acid sequence and J gene were exactly matched to a known reactive TCR set. The reference SARS-CoV-2 TCR set came from MIRA and was filtered for enrichment in COVID-19-positive ImmuneCODE repertoires, removing public or cross-reactive TCRs. Using the MIRA antigens, annotated TCRs were further analysed by specific ORF or by position within an ORF. Breadth was defined as the number of annotated unique rearrangements divided by the total number of unique productive rearrangements, and depth was defined as the summed frequency of the annotated unique rearrangements. Two-sided Wilcoxon rank-sum tests were applied when comparing TCR breadth between groups. Not all clones reach the TCRdb copy of this immuneACCESS table, which keeps in-frame sequences only. Checked studies attribute under half of the gap to unresolved V genes and leave the rest unexplained. V and J calls and clone size are those listed in that table; D and trimming were worked out from the DNA. Here the sample has approximately 420,000 clones; approximately 91% occur a single time. Jointly, the top ten make up 3.5% of the sample.

The treatment or condition tag for this specimen amounts to: roughly 20 received Ad26.COV2.S at low or high dose, single or two shots; several received placebo; per-sample allocation not given. Repertoires of vaccine and placebo recipients were sequenced from samples taken on day 63 after the first injection. Between 29 July and 7 August 2020, Cohort 1b enrolled 20 to 30 adults aged 18-55 years at one site in Boston, USA. Ad26.COV2.S consisted of a replication-incompetent adenovirus type 26 vector by which a prefusion-stabilized SARS-CoV-2 spike protein from the original Wuhan strain was expressed. This sample comprised peripheral blood, obtained in a trial of Ad26.COV2.S vaccine versus placebo. This sequence originates from a person aged 18 to 59 who received the Ad26.COV2.S COVID-19 vaccine or a placebo.

The DNA reads TGTGCCAGCTCACGACAGGGAAGGGAAACTGAAGCTTTCTTT. Protein translation: CASSRQGRETEAFF. The chain joins TRBV18 to TRBJ1-1; 7 central bases correspond to TRBD1. Relative to germline, V is missing 4 bases and J is missing 5 bases, with 7 bases of the junction outside any gene match. The CDR3 runs 14 amino acids, cysteine and phenylalanine included. Only the CDR3 region is kept as DNA, spanning 42 bases read in frame from base 1. CDR1 and CDR2 are drawn from the germline V gene: KGHSH, LQKENI.